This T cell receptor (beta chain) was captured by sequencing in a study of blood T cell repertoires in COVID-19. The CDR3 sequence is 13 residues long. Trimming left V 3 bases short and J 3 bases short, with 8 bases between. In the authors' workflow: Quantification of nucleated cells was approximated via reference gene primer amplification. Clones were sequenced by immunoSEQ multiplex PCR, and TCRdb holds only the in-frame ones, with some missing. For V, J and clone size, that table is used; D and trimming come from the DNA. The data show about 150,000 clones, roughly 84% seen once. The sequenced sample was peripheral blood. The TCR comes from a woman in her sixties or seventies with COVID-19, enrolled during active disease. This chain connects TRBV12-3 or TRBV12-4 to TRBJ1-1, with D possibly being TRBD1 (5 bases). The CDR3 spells CASSLQGDTEAFF. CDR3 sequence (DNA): TGTGCCAGCAGTTTGCAGGGTGACACTGAAGCTTTCTTT.